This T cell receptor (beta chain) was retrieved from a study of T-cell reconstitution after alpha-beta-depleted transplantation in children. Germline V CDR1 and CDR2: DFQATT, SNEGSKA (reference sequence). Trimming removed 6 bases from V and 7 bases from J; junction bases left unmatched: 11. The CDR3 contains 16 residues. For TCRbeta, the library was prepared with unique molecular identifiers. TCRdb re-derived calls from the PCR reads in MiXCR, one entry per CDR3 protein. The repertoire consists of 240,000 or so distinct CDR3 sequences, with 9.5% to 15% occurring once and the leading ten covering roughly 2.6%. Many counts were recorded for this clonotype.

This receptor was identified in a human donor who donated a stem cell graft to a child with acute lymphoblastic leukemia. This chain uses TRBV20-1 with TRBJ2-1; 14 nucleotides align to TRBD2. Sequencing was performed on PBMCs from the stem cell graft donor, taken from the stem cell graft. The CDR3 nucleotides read TGCAGTGCCGAGCCTATGACTAGCGGGAGGGGGAATGAGCAGTTCTTC. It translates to CSAEPMTSGRGNEQFF.